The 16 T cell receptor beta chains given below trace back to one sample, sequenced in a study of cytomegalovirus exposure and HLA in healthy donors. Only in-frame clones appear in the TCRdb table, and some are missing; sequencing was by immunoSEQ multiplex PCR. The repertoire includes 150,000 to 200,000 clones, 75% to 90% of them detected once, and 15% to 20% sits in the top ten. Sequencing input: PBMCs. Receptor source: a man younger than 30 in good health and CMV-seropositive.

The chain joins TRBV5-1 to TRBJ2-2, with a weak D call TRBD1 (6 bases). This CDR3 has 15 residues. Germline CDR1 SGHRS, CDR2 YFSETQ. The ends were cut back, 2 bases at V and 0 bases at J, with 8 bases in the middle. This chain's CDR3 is CASSFTGPNTGELFF. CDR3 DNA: TGCGCCAGCAGCTTCACAGGGCCGAACACCGGGGAGCTGTTTTTT.

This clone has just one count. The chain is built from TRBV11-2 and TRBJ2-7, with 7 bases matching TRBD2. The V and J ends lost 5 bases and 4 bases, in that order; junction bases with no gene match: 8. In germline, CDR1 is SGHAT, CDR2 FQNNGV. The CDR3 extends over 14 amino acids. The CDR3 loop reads CASSHGLGPYEQYF. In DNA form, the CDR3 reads TGTGCCAGCAGCCACGGACTAGGTCCATACGAGCAGTACTTC.

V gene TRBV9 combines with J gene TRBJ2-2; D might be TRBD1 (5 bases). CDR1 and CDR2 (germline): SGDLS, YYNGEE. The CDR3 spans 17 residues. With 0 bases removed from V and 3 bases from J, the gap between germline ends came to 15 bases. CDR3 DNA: TGTGCCAGCAGCGTAGGGGGCGCGGCAGGACACACCGGGGAGCTGTTTTTT. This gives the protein CASSVGGAAGHTGELFF.

This CDR3 reads CASSRGDSYEQYF. Here the CDR3 DNA reads TGTGCCAGCAGCCGGGGGGACTCCTACGAGCAGTACTTC. This rearrangement joins TRBV7-2 to TRBJ2-7; 7 bases align to TRBD2. The CDR3 runs 13 residues. The junction had 1 base not matched to a gene; V was cut back by 5 bases and J by 0 bases. Per germline, CDR1 SGHTA and CDR2 FQGNSA.

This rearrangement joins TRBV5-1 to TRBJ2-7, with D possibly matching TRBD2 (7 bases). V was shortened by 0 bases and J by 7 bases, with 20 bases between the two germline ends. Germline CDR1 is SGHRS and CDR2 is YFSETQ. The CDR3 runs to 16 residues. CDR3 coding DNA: TGCGCCAGCAGCTTGGTAGCGGGTGTGGGGGCAGCTGAGCAGTACTTC. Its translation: CASSLVAGVGAAEQYF.

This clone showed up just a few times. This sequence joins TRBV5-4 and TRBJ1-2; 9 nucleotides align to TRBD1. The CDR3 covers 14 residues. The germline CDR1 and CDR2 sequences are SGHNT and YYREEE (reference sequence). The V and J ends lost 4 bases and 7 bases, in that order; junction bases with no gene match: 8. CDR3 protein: CASSVYRGPRGYTF. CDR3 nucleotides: TGTGCCAGCAGCGTTTACAGGGGGCCTCGTGGCTACACCTTC.

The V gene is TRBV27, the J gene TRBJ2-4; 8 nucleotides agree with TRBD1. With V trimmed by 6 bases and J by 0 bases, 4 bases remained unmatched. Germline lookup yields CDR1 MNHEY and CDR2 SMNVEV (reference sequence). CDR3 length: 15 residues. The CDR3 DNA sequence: TGTGCCAGCAGCCGGGACAGGCTAGCCAAAAACATTCAGTACTTC. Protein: CASSRDRLAKNIQYF.

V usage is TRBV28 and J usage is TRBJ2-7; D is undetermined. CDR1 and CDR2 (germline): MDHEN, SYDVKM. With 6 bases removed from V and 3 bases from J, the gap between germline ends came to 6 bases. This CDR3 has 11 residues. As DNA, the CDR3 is TGTGCCAGCAGACATATCTACGAGCAGTACTTC. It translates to CASRHIYEQYF.

CDR3 bases: TGTGCCAGCAGCTTACAGGGGGCGACCACTGAAGCTTTCTTT. Translating it yields CASSLQGATTEAFF. The chain is built from TRBV11-3 and TRBJ1-1, with 8 bases identical to TRBD1. From germline, CDR1 is SGHNT and CDR2 YENEEA. This CDR3 has 14 residues. Trimming cost V 2 bases and J 4 bases; bases outside gene matches: 3.

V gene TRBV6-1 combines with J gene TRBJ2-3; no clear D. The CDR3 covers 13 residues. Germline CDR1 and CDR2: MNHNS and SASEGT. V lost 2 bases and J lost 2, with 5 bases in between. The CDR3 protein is CASSELNTDTQYF. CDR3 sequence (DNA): TGTGCCAGCAGTGAACTAAACACAGATACGCAGTATTTT.

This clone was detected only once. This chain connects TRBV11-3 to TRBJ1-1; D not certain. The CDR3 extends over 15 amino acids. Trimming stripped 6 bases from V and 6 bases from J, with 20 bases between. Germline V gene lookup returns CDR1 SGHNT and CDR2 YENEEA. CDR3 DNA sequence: TGTGCCAGCAGTTCCTATGGGCCGAAACAAGCTGAAGCTTTCTTT. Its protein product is CASSSYGPKQAEAFF.

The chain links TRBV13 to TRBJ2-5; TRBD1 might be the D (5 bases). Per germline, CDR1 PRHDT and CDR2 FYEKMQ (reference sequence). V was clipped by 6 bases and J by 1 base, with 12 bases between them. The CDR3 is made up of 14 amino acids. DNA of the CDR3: TGTGCCAGCAGTCCTACGACAGTCCAAGAGACCCAGTACTTC. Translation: CASSPTTVQETQYF.

The CDR3 here is CASSGGSVTNTEAFF. The CDR3 nucleotides read TGTGCCAGCAGTGGAGGGTCGGTAACGAACACTGAAGCTTTCTTT. The chain combines TRBV2 with TRBJ1-1; D gene uncertain. CDR3 length equals 15 residues. Trimming took 4 bases from V and 1 from J, leaving 13 bases between them. CDR1 is SNHLY, CDR2 FYNNEI, per germline.

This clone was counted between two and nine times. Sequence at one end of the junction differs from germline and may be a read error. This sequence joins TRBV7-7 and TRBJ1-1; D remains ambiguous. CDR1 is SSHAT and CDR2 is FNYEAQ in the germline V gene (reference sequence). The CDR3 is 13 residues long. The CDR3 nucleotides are TGTGCTAGCAGCGCAACCCGCGGCGGTGAAGCTTTCTTT. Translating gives CASSATRGGEAFF. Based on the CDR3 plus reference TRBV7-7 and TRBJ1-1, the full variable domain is GAGVSQSPRYKVTKRGQDVTLRCDPISSHATLYWYQQALGQGPEFLTYFNYEAQPDKSGLPSDRFSAERPEGSISTLTIQRTEQRDSAMYRCASSATRGGEAFFGQGTRLTVV.

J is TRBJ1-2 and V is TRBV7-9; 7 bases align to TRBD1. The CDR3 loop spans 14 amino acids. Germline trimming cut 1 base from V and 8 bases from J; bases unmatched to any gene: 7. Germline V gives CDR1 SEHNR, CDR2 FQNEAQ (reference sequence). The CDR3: CASSLGATGPGYTF. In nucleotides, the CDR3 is TGTGCCAGCAGCTTAGGCGCGACAGGGCCCGGCTACACCTTC.

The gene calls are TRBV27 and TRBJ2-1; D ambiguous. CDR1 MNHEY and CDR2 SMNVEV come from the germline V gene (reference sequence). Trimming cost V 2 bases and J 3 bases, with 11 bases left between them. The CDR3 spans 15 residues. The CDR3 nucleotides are TGTGCCAGCAGTTTACGCCCACGCGTCTACAATGAGCAGTTCTTC. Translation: CASSLRPRVYNEQFF.